This T cell receptor (beta chain) was documented in a study of siplizumab effects on memory and regulatory T cells. General observations from the study: Both greater diversity than memory cells and a major contribution to the alloresponse seemed to characterize naive T cells. Confirmatory evidence of suppressive function in proliferating siplizumab-culture Tregs was not obtained. Sequences below about 10^-5 frequency were poorly captured, and few alloreactive clones mapped to unstimulated subsets. Alloreactive sequences traceable to unstimulated CD4+ memory cells declined significantly under siplizumab.

The CDR3 extends over 12 amino acids. V lost 5 bases and J lost 1, with 5 bases in between. Per the germline V gene, CDR1 is MNHEY and CDR2 is SMNVEV (reference sequence). The assay was immunoSEQ multiplex PCR, and TCRdb's table has in-frame clones only and misses some. The sample yields some 75,000 clones, 85% to 95% seen once. As to this clone: Its matching antigen is unknown.

Sequencing was done on a sample of CD8+ T cells sorted from blood. The V gene is TRBV27, the J gene TRBJ1-1; the D is unclear. This TCR came from a human donor in good health. The CDR3: CASSPSNTEAFF. Written as DNA, the CDR3 is TGTGCCAGCAGTCCGTCGAACACTGAAGCTTTCTTT.